The 3 T cell receptor beta chains in this list originate from one sample, sequenced in a study of spatial heterogeneity in lung cancer (dated by TCRdb to about 2019). The label giving this sample's time point can be read as: blood at routine non-recurrence follow-up after resection. Whole RNA extracted from tumor and nontumor lung tissue, or from cryopreserved PBMC samples, was used for TCR sequencing without cell sorting. Library preparation used 5' RACE. TCRdb records NextSeq 500 as the sequencer. TCRdb reprocessing: public reads trimmed at Q25 with fastp, clones called with MiXCR, in-frame beta chains kept. Identical CDR3 proteins give one entry, which carries the most common genes and DNA. The sample contains more than 25,000 distinct CDR3 sequences, under 7% of them found a single time. The ten largest clones capture around a fifth of the sample. Material: PBMCs, obtained at follow-up. The origin of the receptors is a male donor with early-stage non-small cell lung cancer.

This clonotype was seen many times. This chain joins TRBV4-3 and TRBJ2-5, with 9 positions matching TRBD1. V gave up 0 bases and J gave up 3 bases; unmatched junction bases: 5. Looked up from germline, CDR1 is LGHNA and CDR2 is YSLEER. The CDR3 has 16 amino acids. CDR3 amino acids: CASSQDRQGVEETQYF. DNA of the CDR3: TGCGCCAGCAGCCAAGATCGACAGGGGGTGGAAGAGACCCAGTACTTC.

V is TRBV4-1 and J is TRBJ2-7; TRBD2 aligns across 7 bases. CDR3 length: 15 residues. Germline V CDR1 and CDR2: MGHRA, YSYEKL. V dropped 1 base and J dropped 6; count of bases not matched to a gene: 9. Written as DNA, the CDR3 is TGCGCCAGCAGCCAAGGCGGGGGAGCGGATCGCGAGCAGTACGTC. Translating it yields CASSQGGGADREQYV.

This clonotype has at least ten counts. V is TRBV30 and J is TRBJ1-6; the D gene is possibly TRBD1 (6 bases). Germline loops: CDR1 GTSNPN, CDR2 SVGIG (reference sequence). The V gene lost 8 bases and the J gene lost 8 bases, with 19 bases spanning the gap. The CDR3 totals 14 residues. CDR3 DNA: TGTGCCGCCGCTATCTCACAGGGTCATTCACCCCTCCACTTT. Its translation: CAAAISQGHSPLHF.